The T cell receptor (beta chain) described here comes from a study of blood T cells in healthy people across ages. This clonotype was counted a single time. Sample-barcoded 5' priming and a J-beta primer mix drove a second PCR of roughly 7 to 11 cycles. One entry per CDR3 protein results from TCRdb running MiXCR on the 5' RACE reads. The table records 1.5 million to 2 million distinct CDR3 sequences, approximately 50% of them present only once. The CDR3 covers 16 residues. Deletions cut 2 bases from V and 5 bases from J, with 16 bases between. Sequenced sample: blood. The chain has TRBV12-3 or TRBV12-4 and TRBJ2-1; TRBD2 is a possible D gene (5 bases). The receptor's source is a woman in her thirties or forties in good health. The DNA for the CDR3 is TGTGCCAGCAGTTTAATCGTACTAGGCCCTAACAATGAGCAGTTCTTC. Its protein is CASSLIVLGPNNEQFF.